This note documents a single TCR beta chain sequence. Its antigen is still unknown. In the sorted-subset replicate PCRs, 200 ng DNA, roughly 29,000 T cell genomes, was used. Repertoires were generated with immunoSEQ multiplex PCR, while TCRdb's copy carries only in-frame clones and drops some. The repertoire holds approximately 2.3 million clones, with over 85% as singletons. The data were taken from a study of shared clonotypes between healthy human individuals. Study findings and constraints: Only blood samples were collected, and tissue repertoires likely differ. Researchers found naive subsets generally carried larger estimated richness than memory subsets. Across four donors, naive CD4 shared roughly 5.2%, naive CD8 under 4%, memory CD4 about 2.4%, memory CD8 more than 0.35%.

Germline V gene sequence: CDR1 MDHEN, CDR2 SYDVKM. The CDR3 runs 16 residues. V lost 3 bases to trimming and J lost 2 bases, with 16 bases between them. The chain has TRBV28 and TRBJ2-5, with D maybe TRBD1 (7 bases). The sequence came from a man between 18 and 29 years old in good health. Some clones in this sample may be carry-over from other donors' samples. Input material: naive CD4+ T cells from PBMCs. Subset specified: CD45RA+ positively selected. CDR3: CASSFRRSGGQETQYF. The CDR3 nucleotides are TGTGCCAGCAGTTTTCGCCGCTCAGGGGGGCAAGAGACCCAGTACTTC.